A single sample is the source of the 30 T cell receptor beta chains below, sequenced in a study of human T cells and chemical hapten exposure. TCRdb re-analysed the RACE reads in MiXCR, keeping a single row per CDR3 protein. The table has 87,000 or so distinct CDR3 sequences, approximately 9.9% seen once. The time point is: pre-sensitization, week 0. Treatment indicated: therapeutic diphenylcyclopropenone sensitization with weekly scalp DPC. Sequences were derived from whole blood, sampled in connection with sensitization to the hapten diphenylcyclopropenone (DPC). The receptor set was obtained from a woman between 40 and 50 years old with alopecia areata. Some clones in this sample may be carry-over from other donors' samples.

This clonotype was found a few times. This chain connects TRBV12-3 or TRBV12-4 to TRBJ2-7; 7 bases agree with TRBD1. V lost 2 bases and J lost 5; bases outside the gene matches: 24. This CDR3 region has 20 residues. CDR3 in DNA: TGTGCCAGCAGTTTATTTTTTCTAGTGGTAGGGGGCGAGGTTTCGGACGAGCAGTACTTC. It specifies CASSLFFLVVGGEVSDEQYF.

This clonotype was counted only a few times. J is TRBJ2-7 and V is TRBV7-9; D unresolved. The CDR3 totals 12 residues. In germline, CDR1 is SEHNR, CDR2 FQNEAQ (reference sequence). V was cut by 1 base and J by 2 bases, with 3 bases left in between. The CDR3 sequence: CASSLEPYEQYF. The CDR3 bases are TGTGCCAGCAGCTTAGAACCCTACGAGCAGTACTTC. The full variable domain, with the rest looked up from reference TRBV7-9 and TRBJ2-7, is DTGVSQNPRHKITKRGQNVTFRCDPISEHNRLYWYRQTLGQGPEFLTYFQNEAQLEKSRLLSDRFSAERPKGSFSTLEIQRTEQGDSAMYLCASSLEPYEQYFGPGTRLTVT.

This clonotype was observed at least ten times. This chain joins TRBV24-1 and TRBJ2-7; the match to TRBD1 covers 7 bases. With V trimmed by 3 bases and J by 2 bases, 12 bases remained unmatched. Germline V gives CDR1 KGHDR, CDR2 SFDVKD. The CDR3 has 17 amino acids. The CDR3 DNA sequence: TGTGCCACCAGTGATCCGGGACGTAGGGACAGTACCTACGAGCAGTACTTC. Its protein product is CATSDPGRRDSTYEQYF.

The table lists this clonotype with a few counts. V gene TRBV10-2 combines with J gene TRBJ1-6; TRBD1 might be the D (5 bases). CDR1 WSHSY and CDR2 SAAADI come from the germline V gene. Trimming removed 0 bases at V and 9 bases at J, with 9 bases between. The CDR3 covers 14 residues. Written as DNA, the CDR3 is TGCGCCAGCAGTGAGTCGGGGACGGGTTCACCCCTCCACTTT. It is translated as CASSESGTGSPLHF.

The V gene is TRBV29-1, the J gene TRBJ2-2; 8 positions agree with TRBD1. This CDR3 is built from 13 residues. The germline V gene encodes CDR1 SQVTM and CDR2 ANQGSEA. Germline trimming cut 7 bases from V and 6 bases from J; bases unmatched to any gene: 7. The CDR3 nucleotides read TGCAGCGGTGGGGCAGGGGGCTCCGGGGAGCTGTTTTTT. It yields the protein CSGGAGGSGELFF.

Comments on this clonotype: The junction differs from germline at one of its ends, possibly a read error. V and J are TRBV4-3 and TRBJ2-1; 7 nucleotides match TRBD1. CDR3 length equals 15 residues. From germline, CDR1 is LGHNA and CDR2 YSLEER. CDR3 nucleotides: TGCGCCAGCAGCCATGAACAGGGGCCCTACAATGAGCAGTTATTC. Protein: CASSHEQGPYNEQLF.

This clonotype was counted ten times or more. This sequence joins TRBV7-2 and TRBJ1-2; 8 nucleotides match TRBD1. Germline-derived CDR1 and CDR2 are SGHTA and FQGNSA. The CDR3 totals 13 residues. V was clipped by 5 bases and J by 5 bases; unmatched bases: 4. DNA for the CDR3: TGTGCCAGCAGCCCAGGACAGGGATATGGCTACACCTTC. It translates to CASSPGQGYGYTF.

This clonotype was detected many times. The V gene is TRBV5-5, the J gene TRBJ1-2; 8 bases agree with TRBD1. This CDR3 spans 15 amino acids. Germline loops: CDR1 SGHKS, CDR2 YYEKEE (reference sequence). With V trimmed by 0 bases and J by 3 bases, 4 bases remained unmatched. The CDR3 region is CASSLAGQGHYGYTF. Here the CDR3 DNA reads TGTGCCAGCAGCTTGGCCGGACAGGGCCACTATGGCTACACCTTC.

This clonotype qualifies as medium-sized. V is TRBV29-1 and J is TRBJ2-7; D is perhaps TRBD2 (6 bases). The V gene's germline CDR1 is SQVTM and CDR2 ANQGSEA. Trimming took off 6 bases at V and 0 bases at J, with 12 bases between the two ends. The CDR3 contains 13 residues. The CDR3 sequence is CSVQRANSYEQYF. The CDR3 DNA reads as TGCAGCGTGCAGCGGGCCAACTCCTACGAGCAGTACTTC.

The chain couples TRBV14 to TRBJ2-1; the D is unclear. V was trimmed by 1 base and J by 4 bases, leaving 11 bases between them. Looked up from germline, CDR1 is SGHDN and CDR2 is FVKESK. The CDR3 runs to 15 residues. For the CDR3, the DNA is TGTGCCAGCAGCCAAGGAATTATGTTTTACAATGAGCAGTTCTTC. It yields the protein CASSQGIMFYNEQFF.

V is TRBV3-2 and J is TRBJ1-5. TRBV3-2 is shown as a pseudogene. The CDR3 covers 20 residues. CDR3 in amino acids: CASSFASRWSLPAGNQPQHF. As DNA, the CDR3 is TGTGCCAGCAGCTTCGCTTCGAGGTGGAGCTTACCTGCTGGCAATCAGCCCCAGCATTTT.

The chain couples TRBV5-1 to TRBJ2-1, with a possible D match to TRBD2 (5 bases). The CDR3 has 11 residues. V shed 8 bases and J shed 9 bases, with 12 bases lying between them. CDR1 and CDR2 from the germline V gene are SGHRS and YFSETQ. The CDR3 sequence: CAREEGFEQFF. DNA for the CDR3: TGCGCCAGGGAAGAGGGTTTTGAGCAGTTCTTC.

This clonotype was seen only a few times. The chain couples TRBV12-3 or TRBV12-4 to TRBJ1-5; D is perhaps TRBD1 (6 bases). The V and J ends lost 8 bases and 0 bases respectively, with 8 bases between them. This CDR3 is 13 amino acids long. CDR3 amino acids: CASQGYSNQPQHF. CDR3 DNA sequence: TGTGCCAGCCAGGGGTATAGCAATCAGCCCCAGCATTTT.

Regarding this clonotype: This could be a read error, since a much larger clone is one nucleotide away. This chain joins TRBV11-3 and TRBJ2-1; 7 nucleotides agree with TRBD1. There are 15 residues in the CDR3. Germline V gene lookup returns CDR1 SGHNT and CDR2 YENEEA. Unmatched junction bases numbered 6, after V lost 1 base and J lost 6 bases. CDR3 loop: CASSLGGQSFNEQFF. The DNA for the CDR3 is TGTGCCAGCAGCTTAGGGGGACAGTCTTTCAATGAGCAGTTCTTC.

In nucleotides, the CDR3 is TGTGCCAGCAGCTCTGACTTACCACCCTCTGGGGCCAACGTCCTGACTTTC. Its translation is CASSSDLPPSGANVLTF. The chain has TRBV7-3 and TRBJ2-6, with D hard to call. This CDR3 is 17 amino acids long. Germline-derived CDR1 and CDR2 are SGHTA and FQGTGA. Trimming took off 4 bases at V and 0 bases at J, with 13 bases between the two ends.

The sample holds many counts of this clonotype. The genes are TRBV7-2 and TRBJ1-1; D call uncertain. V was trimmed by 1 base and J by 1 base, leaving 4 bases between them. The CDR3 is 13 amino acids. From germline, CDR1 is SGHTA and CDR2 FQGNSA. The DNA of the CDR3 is TGTGCCAGCAGCTTAGTCCAGAACACTGAAGCTTTCTTT. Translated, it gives CASSLVQNTEAFF.

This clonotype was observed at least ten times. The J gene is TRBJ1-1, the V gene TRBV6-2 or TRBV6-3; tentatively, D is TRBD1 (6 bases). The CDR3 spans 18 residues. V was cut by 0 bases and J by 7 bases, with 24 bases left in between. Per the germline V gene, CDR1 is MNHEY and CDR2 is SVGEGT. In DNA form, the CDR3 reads TGTGCCAGCAGTTACTCCGAATTTTCCGGGACATTCGCCTTTGAAGCTTTCTTT. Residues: CASSYSEFSGTFAFEAFF.

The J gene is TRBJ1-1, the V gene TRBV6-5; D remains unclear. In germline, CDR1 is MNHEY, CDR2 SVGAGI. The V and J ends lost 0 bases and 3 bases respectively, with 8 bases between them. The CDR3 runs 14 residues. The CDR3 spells CASSYSNRYTEAFF. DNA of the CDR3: TGTGCCAGCAGTTACTCAAATAGGTACACTGAAGCTTTCTTT.

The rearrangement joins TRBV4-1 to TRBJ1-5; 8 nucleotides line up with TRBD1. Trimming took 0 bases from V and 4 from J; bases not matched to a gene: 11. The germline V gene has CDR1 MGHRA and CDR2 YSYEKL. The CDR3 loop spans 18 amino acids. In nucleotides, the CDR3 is TGCGCCAGCAGCCAAGATCCTGGACAGGGACTCTTTAATCAGCCCCAGCATTTT. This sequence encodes CASSQDPGQGLFNQPQHF.

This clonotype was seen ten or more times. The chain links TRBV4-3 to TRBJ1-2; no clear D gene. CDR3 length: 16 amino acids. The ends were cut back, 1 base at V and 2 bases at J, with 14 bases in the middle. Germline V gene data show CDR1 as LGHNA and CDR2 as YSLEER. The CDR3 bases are TGCGCCAGCAGCCAAGGTATTACAGAGTTCAACTATGGCTACACCTTC. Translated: CASSQGITEFNYGYTF.

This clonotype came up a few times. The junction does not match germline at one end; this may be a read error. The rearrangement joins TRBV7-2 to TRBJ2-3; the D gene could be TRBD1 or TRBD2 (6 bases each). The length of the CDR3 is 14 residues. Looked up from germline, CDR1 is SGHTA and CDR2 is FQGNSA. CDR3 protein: CASTTNWGADKQYF. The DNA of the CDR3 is TGTGCCAGCACCACAAACTGGGGGGCGGATAAGCAGTATTTT.

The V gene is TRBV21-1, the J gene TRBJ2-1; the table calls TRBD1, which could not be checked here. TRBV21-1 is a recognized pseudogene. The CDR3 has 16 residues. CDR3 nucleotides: TGTGCCAGCAGCCCCCATACCGGGACAGACCCCAATGAGCAGTTCTTC. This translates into CASSPHTGTDPNEQFF.

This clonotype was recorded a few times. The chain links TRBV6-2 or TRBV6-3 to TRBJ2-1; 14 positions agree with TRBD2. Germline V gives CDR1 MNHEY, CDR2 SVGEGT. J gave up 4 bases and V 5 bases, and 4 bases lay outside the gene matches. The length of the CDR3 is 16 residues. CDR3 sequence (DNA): TGTGCCAGCAGTGACGGACTAGCGGGGGGATACAATGAGCAGTTCTTC. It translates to CASSDGLAGGYNEQFF.

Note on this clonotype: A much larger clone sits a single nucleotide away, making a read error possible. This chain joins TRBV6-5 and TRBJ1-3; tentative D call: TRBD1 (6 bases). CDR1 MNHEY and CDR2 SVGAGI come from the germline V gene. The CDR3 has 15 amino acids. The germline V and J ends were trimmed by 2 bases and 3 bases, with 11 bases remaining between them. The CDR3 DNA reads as TGTGCCAGCAGTTACATTCAGGGGTTTGGAAACACCATATATTTT. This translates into CASSYIQGFGNTIYF.

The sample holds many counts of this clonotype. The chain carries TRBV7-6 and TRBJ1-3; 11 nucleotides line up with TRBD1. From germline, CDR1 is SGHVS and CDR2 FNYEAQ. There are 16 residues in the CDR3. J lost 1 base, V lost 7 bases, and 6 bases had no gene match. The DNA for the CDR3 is TGTGCCAGCACCCAAGGACAGGGGGCTTCTGGAAACACCATATATTTT. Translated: CASTQGQGASGNTIYF.

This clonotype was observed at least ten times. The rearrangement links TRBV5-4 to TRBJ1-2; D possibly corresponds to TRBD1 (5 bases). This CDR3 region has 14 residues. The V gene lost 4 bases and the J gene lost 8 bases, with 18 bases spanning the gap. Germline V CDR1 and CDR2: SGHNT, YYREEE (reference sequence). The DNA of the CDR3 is TGTGCCAGCAGCGCGGGACTCAGAGGGCAGGGCTACACCTTC. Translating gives CASSAGLRGQGYTF.

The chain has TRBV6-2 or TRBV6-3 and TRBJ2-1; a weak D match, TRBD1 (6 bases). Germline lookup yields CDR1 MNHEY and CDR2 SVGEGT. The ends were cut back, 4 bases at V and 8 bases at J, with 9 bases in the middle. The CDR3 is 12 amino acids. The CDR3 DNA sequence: TGTGCCAGCAGTTCACAGGGAGATGAGCAGTTCTTC. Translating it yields CASSSQGDEQFF.

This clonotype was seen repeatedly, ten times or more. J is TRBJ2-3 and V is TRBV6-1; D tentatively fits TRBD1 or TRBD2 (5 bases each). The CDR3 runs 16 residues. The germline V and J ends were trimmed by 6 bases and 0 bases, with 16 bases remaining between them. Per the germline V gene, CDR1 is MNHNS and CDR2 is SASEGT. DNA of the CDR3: TGTGCCAGCAGCCCTGCTCTCGGGACGAGCACAGATACGCAGTATTTT. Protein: CASSPALGTSTDTQYF.

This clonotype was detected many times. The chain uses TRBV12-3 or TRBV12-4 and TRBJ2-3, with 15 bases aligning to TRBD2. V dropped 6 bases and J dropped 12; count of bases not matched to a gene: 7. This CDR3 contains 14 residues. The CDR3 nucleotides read TGTGCCAGCAGGGGGACTAGCGGGGGGCAAATACAGTATTTT. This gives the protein CASRGTSGGQIQYF.

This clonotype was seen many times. This CDR3 reads CASSYSGTDRGEQYF. DNA of the CDR3: TGTGCCAGCAGTTACTCTGGGACGGACAGAGGCGAGCAGTACTTC. The genes are TRBV6-5 and TRBJ2-7, with a tentative D call TRBD1 (6 bases). Germline lookup yields CDR1 MNHEY and CDR2 SVGAGI. Trimming removed 0 bases from V and 6 bases from J, with 15 bases in between. The CDR3 has 15 residues.